This T cell receptor (beta chain) was sequenced for a study of response to subunit inactivated influenza vaccine. Remarks on this clonotype: Its antigen remains unknown.

Study-level results: The authors put forward the suggestion that each seasonal influenza vaccination may bring in only a limited number of new T cells.

TCRdb reprocessed the RT-PCR reads with MiXCR, giving one entry per CDR3 protein. The data contain 300,000 to 350,000 distinct CDR3 sequences, 20% to 25% of them singletons. Germline CDR1 MNHNS, CDR2 SASEGT. CDR3 size: 15 residues. The V gene end was trimmed by 5 bases and the J gene end by 4 bases; junction bases not matched to a gene: 5. The origin of this receptor is a man aged 50 to 69 who received an inactivated influenza vaccine. The J gene is TRBJ1-1, the V gene TRBV6-1, with 12 nucleotides matching TRBD1. The sample in question was PBMCs from blood, obtained 21 months after vaccination. The CDR3 is CASSLRDRGLTEAFF. CDR3 nucleotides: TGTGCCAGCAGTCTCCGGGACAGGGGGCTCACTGAAGCTTTCTTT.